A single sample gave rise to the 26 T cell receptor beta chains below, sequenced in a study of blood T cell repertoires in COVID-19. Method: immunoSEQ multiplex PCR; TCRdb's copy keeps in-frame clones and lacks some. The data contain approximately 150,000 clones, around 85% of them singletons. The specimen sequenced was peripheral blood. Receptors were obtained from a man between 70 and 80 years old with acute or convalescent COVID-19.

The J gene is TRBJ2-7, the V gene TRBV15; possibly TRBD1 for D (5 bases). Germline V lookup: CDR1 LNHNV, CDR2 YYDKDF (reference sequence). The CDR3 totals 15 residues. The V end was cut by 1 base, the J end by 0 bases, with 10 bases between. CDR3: CATSRGGRSSYEQYF. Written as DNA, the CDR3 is TGTGCCACCAGCAGAGGGGGCAGGAGCTCCTACGAGCAGTACTTC.

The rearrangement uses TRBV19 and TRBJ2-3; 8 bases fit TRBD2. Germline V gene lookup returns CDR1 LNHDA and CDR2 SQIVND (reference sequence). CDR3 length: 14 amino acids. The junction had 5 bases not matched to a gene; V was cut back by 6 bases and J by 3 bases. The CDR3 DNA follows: TGTGCCAGTAGCCCCGGGAGGGCGACAGATACGCAGTATTTT. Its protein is CASSPGRATDTQYF.

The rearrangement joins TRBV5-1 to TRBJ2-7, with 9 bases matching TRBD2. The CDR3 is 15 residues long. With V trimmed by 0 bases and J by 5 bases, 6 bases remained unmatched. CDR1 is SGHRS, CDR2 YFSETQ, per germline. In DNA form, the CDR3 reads TGCGCCAGCAGCTTGGGCGGGGGGGGGAGCCACGAGCAGTACTTC. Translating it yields CASSLGGGGSHEQYF.

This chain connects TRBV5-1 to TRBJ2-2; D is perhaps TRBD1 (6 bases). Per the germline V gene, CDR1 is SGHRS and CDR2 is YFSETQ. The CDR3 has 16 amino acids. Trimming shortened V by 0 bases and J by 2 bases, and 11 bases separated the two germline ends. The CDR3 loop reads CASSLGRGVNTGELFF. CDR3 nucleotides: TGCGCCAGCAGCTTGGGCAGGGGAGTAAACACCGGGGAGCTGTTTTTT.

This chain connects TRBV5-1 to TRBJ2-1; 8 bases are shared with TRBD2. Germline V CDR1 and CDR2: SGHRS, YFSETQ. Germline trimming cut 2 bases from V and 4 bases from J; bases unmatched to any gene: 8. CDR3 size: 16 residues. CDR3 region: CASSFGTREEYNEQFF. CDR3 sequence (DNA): TGCGCCAGCAGCTTCGGGACTAGGGAGGAGTACAATGAGCAGTTCTTC.

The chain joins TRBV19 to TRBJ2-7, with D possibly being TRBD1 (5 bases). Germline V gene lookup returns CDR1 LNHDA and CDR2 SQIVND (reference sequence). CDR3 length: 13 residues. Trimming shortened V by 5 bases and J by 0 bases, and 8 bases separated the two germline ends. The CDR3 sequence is CASSADNSYEQYF. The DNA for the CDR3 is TGTGCCAGTAGTGCGGACAACTCCTACGAGCAGTACTTC.

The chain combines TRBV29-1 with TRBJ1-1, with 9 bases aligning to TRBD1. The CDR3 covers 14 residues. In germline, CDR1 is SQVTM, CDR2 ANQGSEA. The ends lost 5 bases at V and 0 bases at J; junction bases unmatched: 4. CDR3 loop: CSVTGGVMNTEAFF. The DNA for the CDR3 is TGCAGCGTTACAGGGGGCGTTATGAACACTGAAGCTTTCTTT.

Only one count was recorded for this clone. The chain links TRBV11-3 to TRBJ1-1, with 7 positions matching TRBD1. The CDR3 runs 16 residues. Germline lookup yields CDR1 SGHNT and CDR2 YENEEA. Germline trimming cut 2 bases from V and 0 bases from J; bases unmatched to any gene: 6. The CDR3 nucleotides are TGTGCCAGCAGCTTACCGCCAGGGGGAGTGAACACTGAAGCTTTCTTT. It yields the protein CASSLPPGGVNTEAFF.

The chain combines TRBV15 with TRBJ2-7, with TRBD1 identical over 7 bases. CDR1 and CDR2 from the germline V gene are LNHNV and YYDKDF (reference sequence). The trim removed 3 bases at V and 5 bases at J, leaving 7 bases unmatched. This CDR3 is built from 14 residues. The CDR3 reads CATSRNRGGDEQYF. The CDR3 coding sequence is TGTGCCACCAGCAGGAACAGGGGCGGCGACGAGCAGTACTTC.

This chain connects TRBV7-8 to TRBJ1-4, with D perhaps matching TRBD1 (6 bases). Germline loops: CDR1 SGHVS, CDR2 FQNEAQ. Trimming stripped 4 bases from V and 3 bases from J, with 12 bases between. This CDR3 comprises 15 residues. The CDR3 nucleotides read TGTGCCAGCAGCTCCAACAGGGTCCCTAATGAAAAACTGTTTTTT. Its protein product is CASSSNRVPNEKLFF.

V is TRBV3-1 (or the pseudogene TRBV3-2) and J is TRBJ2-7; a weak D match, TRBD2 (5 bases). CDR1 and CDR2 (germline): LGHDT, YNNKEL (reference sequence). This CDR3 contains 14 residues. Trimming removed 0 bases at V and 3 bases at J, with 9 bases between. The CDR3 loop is CASSQDGRGYEQYF. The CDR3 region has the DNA TGTGCCAGCAGCCAAGATGGACGGGGCTACGAGCAGTACTTC.

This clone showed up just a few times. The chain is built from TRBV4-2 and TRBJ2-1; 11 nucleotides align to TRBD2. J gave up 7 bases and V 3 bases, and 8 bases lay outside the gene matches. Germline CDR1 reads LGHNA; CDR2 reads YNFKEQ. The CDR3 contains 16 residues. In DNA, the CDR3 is TGTGCCAGCAGCCAGTCCACTAGCGGGAGAGGAAATGAGCAGTTCTTC. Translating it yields CASSQSTSGRGNEQFF.

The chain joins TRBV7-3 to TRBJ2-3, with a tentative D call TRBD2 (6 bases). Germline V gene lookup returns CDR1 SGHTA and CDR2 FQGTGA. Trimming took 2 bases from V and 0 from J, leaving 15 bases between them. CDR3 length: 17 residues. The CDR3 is CASSLFATGTSTDTQYF. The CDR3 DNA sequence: TGTGCCAGCAGCTTATTTGCAACCGGGACTAGCACAGATACGCAGTATTTT.

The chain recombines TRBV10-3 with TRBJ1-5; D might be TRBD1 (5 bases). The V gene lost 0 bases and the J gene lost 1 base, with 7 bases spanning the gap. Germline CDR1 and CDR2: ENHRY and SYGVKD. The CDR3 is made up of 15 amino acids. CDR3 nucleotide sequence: TGTGCCATCAGTGAGTCAGCAGGGAGCAATCAGCCCCAGCATTTT. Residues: CAISESAGSNQPQHF.

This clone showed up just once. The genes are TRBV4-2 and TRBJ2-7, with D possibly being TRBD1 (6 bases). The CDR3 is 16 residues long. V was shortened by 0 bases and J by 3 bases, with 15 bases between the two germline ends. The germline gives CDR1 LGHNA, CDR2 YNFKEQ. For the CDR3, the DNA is TGTGCCAGCAGCCAAGATTGGCCAGGGGATAGCTACGAGCAGTACTTC. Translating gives CASSQDWPGDSYEQYF.

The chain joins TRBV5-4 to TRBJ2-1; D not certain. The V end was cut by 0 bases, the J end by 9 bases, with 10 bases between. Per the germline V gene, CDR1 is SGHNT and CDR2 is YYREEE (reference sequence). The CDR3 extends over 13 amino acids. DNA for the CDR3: TGTGCCAGCAGCTTGGCCGTGACAACTGAGCAGTTCTTC. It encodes CASSLAVTTEQFF.

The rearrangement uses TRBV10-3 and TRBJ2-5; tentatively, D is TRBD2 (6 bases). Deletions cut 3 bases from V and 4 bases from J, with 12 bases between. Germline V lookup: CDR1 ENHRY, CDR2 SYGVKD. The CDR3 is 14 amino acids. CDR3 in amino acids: CAISDALGGETQYF. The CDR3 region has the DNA TGTGCCATCAGTGACGCCCTGGGAGGAGAGACCCAGTACTTC.

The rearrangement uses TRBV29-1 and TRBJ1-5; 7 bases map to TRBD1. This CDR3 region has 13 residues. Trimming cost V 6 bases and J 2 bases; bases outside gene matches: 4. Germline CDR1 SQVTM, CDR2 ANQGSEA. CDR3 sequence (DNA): TGCAGCGTAGTTGACAGGGGCAATCAGCCCCAGCATTTT. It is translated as CSVVDRGNQPQHF.

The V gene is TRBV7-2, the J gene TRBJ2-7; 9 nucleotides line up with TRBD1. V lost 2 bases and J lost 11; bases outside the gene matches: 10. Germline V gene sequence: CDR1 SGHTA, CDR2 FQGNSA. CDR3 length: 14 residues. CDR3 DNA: TGTGCCAGCAGCTTAACAGGGGGCGGCGGCAGCAAGTACTTC. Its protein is CASSLTGGGGSKYF.

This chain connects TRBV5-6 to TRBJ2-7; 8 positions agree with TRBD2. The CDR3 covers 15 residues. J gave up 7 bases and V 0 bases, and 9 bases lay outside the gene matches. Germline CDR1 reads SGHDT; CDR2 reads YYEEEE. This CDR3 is CASSLVQRESGEQYF. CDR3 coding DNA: TGTGCCAGCAGCTTGGTACAGCGGGAGTCGGGTGAGCAGTACTTC.

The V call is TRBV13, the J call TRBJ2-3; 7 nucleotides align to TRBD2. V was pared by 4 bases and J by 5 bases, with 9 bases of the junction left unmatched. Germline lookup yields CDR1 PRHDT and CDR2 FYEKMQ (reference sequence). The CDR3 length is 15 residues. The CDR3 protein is CASSWDYQARDTQYF. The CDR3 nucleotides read TGTGCCAGCAGCTGGGACTACCAGGCCCGAGATACGCAGTATTTT.

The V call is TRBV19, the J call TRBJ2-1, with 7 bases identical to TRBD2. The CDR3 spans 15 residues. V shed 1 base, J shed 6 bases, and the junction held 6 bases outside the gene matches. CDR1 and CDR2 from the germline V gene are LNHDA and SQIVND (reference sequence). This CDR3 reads CASSIGGGSRNEQFF. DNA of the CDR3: TGTGCCAGTAGTATAGGCGGCGGGAGCCGCAATGAGCAGTTCTTC.

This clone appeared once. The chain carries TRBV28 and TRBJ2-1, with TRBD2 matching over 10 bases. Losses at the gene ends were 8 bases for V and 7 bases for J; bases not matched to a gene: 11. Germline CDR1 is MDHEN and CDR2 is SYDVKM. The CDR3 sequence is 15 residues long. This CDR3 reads CASGQGGTSANEQFF. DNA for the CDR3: TGTGCCAGCGGTCAAGGGGGGACTAGCGCAAATGAGCAGTTCTTC.

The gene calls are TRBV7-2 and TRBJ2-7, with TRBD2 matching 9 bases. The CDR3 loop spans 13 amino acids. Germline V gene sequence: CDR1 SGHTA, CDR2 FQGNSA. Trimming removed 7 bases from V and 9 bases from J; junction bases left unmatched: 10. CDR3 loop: CASTILAGERQYF. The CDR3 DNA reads TGTGCCAGCACTATTTTAGCGGGAGAGAGGCAGTACTTC.

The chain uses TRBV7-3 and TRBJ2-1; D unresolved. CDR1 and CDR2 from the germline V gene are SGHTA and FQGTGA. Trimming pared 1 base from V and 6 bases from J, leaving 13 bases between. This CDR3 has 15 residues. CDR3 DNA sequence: TGTGCCAGCAGCTTAAGCGGATCTGCCCCCAATGAGCAGTTCTTC. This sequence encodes CASSLSGSAPNEQFF.

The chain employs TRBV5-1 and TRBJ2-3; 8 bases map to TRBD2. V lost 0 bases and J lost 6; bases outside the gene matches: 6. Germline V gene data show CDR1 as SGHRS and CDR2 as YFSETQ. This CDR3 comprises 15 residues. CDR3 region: CASSLAREGLDTQYF. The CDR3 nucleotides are TGCGCCAGCAGCTTGGCACGGGAGGGCCTCGATACGCAGTATTTT.